This T cell receptor beta chain was recorded in a study of regulatory T cells in long-lasting Graves disease. Regarding the study as a whole: Newly diagnosed patients shared around 910 public clonotypes; persistent patients shared more than 2,500.

Note on this clonotype: Its antigen is not known.

The germline V and J ends were trimmed by 4 bases and 1 base, with 13 bases remaining between them. The CDR3 contains 15 residues. Per germline, CDR1 LNHDA and CDR2 SQIVND (reference sequence). This sample's time point: persistent/refractory GD, antithyroid drugs over 5 years with positive TRAb. RNA isolated from PBMCs was used to make the TCR library. The authors built TCR beta libraries using iRepertoire HTBI primers and Arm-PCR of CDR3 regions. TCRdb redid the calling of the multiplex PCR reads with MiXCR, one entry per CDR3 protein. This sample has roughly 450,000 distinct CDR3 sequences; around 20% occur once, and the top ten carry under 9%.

The receptor was derived from a female donor with Graves disease. The sequencing here drew on peripheral blood mononuclear cells (PBMCs), taken when the disease was refractory, from a patient treated with antithyroid drugs. V and J are TRBV19 and TRBJ1-1; D remains ambiguous. The CDR3 bases are TGTGCCAGTAGTACGGGCCCAGGAGGGAACACTGAAGCTTTCTTT. Translated, it gives CASSTGPGGNTEAFF.